This T cell receptor beta chain was sequenced during a study of beta chain features in type 1 diabetes. As concerns this clone: Its antigen is unidentified.

Isolated RNA was reverse transcribed in full, so expressed TCRB transcripts were sequenced. Some clones are missing from TCRdb's copy, which holds only in-frame ones; the method was immunoSEQ multiplex PCR. The table shows approximately 270,000 clones, with roughly 13% occurring only once. Germline values: CDR1 GTSNPN, CDR2 SVGIG (reference sequence). V was cut by 0 bases and J by 1 base, with 9 bases left in between. The CDR3 is made up of 14 amino acids. Overall study results and limits: Among patients with Type 1 diabetes, TCRB CDR3s were moderately but significantly shorter in every one of the four CD4+ subsets.

This sequence joins TRBV30 and TRBJ1-1; D uncertain. The TCR comes from a man aged 30 to 45 with type 1 diabetes. Material for sequencing was naive CD4+ T cells from blood. This CDR3 reads CAWSVLTGNTEAFF. DNA of the CDR3: TGTGCCTGGAGTGTACTGACGGGGAACACTGAAGCTTTCTTT.